The 20 T cell receptor beta chains given below trace back to one sample, sequenced in a study of CD4 T cells in relation to SARS-CoV-2 and coronaviruses (dated by TCRdb to the early 2020s). Receptor libraries were prepared by the immunoSEQ multiplex PCR assay. TCRdb provides this immuneACCESS table in a form limited to in-frame rearrangements. Some clones are lacking; in checked studies, under half of them reflect an unresolved V gene, and why the rest are absent is not known. This sample comprises 50,000 to 70,000 clones, about 91% of them detected only once. The ten largest account for roughly 0.4% of the sample. Sequencing was done on a sample of naive CD4+ T cells from PBMCs. Explained via the paper, the cell subset or site label denotes: naive CD4+ T cells isolated by negative enrichment. The receptor set was obtained from an adult with COVID-19.

This chain joins TRBV11-2 and TRBJ2-1; possibly TRBD2 for D (6 bases). Germline CDR1 is SGHAT and CDR2 is FQNNGV. The CDR3 sequence is 15 residues long. V lost 5 bases to trimming and J lost 2 bases, with 13 bases between them. The CDR3 DNA is TGTGCCAGCAGCCTCGGGCTAGCGCCCTACAATGAGCAGTTCTTC. Translation gives CASSLGLAPYNEQFF.

J is TRBJ2-3 and V is TRBV19; TRBD2 aligns across 8 bases. V was pared by 1 base and J by 0 bases, with 9 bases of the junction left unmatched. The CDR3 is 18 amino acids. The germline gives CDR1 LNHDA, CDR2 SQIVND (reference sequence). CDR3 DNA sequence: TGTGCCAGTAGTATAGGTAGTAGCGGGGATACTAGCACAGATACGCAGTATTTT. Its protein product is CASSIGSSGDTSTDTQYF.

The chain carries TRBV19 and TRBJ2-3; D is unresolved. Germline values: CDR1 LNHDA, CDR2 SQIVND (reference sequence). This CDR3 is 14 amino acids long. V was clipped by 3 bases and J by 6 bases, with 13 bases between them. The CDR3 is CASSISQFRDTQYF. The CDR3 DNA reads as TGTGCCAGTAGTATTTCTCAATTTAGGGATACGCAGTATTTT.

The chain combines TRBV18 with TRBJ2-5, with 7 bases identical to TRBD1. J gave up 5 bases and V 8 bases, and 8 bases lay outside the gene matches. The germline gives CDR1 KGHSH, CDR2 LQKENI. CDR3 length: 13 amino acids. The CDR3 DNA is TGTGCCAGCGCAACGCAGGGGGTGGAGACCCAGTACTTC. The encoded protein is CASATQGVETQYF.

This chain joins TRBV18 and TRBJ2-7; 10 nucleotides match TRBD1. The V segment lost 3 bases and the J segment 13 bases; nucleotides outside the gene matches: 3. CDR3 length equals 11 residues. From germline, CDR1 is KGHSH and CDR2 LQKENI. The CDR3 here is CASSPGQGFYF. Here the CDR3 DNA reads TGTGCCAGCTCACCGGGACAGGGGTTTTACTTC.

The chain has TRBV12-3 or TRBV12-4 and TRBJ2-7; TRBD1 matches 11 bases. Trimming cost V 6 bases and J 6 bases; bases outside gene matches: 4. This CDR3 region has 13 residues. In nucleotides, the CDR3 is TGTGCCAGCAGAACCGGGACAGGGGGCGAGCAGTACTTC. This sequence encodes CASRTGTGGEQYF.

The V and J genes are TRBV7-3 and TRBJ2-7; no clear D gene. Germline V lookup: CDR1 SGHTA, CDR2 FQGTGA. The CDR3 is 13 residues long. Trimming cost V 2 bases and J 5 bases, with 10 bases left between them. The CDR3 region is CASSLSAFDEQYF. In DNA, the CDR3 is TGTGCCAGCAGCTTATCAGCGTTTGACGAGCAGTACTTC.

The gene calls are TRBV29-1 and TRBJ2-3; 7 bases are a match to TRBD2. V was pared by 4 bases and J by 1 base, with 8 bases of the junction left unmatched. Germline V lookup: CDR1 SQVTM, CDR2 ANQGSEA. There are 15 residues in the CDR3. The CDR3 is CSVARQRGRTDTQYF. CDR3 DNA sequence: TGCAGCGTTGCCAGACAGCGGGGACGCACAGATACGCAGTATTTT.

The V gene is TRBV24-1, the J gene TRBJ2-1, with TRBD2 matching 7 bases. J gave up 7 bases and V 4 bases, and 15 bases lay outside the gene matches. The CDR3 is made up of 17 amino acids. CDR1 and CDR2 from the germline V gene are KGHDR and SFDVKD. The CDR3 here is CATSEPTGLGLGNEQFF. In DNA, the CDR3 is TGTGCCACCAGTGAGCCTACCGGACTAGGCCTAGGAAATGAGCAGTTCTTC.

The J gene is TRBJ1-2, the V gene TRBV2; 7 nucleotides agree with TRBD1. The CDR3 loop spans 13 amino acids. Germline V gives CDR1 SNHLY, CDR2 FYNNEI. Trimming at V came to 4 bases and at J to 4 bases, leaving 3 bases not matched to a gene. This CDR3 is CASSGRGVYGYTF. The CDR3 coding sequence is TGTGCCAGCAGTGGCAGGGGGGTCTATGGCTACACCTTC.

The genes are TRBV5-1 and TRBJ2-2; D remains unclear. Germline assignment: CDR1 SGHRS and CDR2 YFSETQ. The ends were cut back, 4 bases at V and 1 base at J, with 11 bases in the middle. The CDR3 totals 15 residues. CDR3 sequence: CASSLPLRNTGELFF. DNA for the CDR3: TGCGCCAGCAGCCTTCCGCTAAGGAACACCGGGGAGCTGTTTTTT.

This chain's CDR3 is CASSPGTRTDTQYF. In nucleotides, the CDR3 is TGTGCCAGCAGCCCAGGGACTCGCACAGATACGCAGTATTTT. The V call is TRBV7-9, the J call TRBJ2-3; D perhaps matches TRBD2 (6 bases). Germline V lookup: CDR1 SEHNR, CDR2 FQNEAQ (reference sequence). Trimming took 5 bases from V and 1 from J, leaving 10 bases between them. The CDR3 has 14 residues.

The V gene is TRBV9, the J gene TRBJ2-3; no clear D. The CDR3 has 13 residues. Germline lookup yields CDR1 SGDLS and CDR2 YYNGEE. V was pared by 0 bases and J by 5 bases, with 7 bases between. CDR3 nucleotide sequence: TGTGCCAGCAGCGTAGAGGTGGGAGATACGCAGTATTTT. Its protein product is CASSVEVGDTQYF.

This sequence joins TRBV28 and TRBJ2-1, with 9 bases lining up with TRBD2. The CDR3 spans 21 residues. Germline CDR1 is MDHEN and CDR2 is SYDVKM. The J segment lost 4 bases and the V segment lost 5 bases, leaving 24 bases of the junction unmatched. The CDR3 region has the DNA TGTGCCAGCAGTCCCGATCCCGGAGCTAGCGGGATGGGTTTGGTTTACAATGAGCAGTTCTTC. It specifies CASSPDPGASGMGLVYNEQFF.

J is TRBJ2-7 and V is TRBV5-1; D ambiguous. Germline V gene sequence: CDR1 SGHRS, CDR2 YFSETQ. The CDR3 covers 15 residues. Trimming cost V 0 bases and J 2 bases, with 12 bases left between them. The CDR3 loop is CASSLAGDPTYEQYF. As DNA, the CDR3 is TGCGCCAGCAGCTTGGCAGGAGACCCGACCTACGAGCAGTACTTC.

The gene calls are TRBV10-3 and TRBJ2-2; tentatively, D is TRBD2 (6 bases). Trimming took 3 bases from V and 0 from J, leaving 11 bases between them. Germline V lookup: CDR1 ENHRY, CDR2 SYGVKD. The CDR3 has 16 amino acids. The CDR3 is CAISEWGGANTGELFF. The CDR3 nucleotides are TGTGCCATCAGTGAATGGGGAGGCGCGAACACCGGGGAGCTGTTTTTT.

The CDR3 protein is CASSRGDTQYF. Here the CDR3 DNA reads TGTGCCAGCAGCCGTGGAGATACGCAGTATTTT. The genes are TRBV3-1 (or the pseudogene TRBV3-2) and TRBJ2-3; unclear D gene. The CDR3 runs to 11 residues. Trimming took 4 bases from V and 5 from J, leaving 4 bases between them. CDR1 is LGHDT, CDR2 YNNKEL, per germline (reference sequence).

The J gene is TRBJ1-5, the V gene TRBV28; D might be TRBD1 (6 bases). This CDR3 spans 17 amino acids. Germline CDR1 is MDHEN and CDR2 is SYDVKM. Between the trimmed V and J ends, which lost 5 bases and 6 bases, there was a span of 23 bases. The CDR3 region is CASSHPYYGGRPQPQHF. Written as DNA, the CDR3 is TGTGCCAGCAGTCACCCCTACTACGGGGGGCGGCCTCAGCCCCAGCATTTT.

V usage is TRBV6-5 and J usage is TRBJ2-7, with no clear D. The germline V gene encodes CDR1 MNHEY and CDR2 SVGAGI. The CDR3 extends over 13 amino acids. V was trimmed by 0 bases and J by 3 bases, leaving 6 bases between them. The CDR3 reads CASSYSHLYEQYF. The DNA for the CDR3 is TGTGCCAGCAGTTACTCTCATCTCTACGAGCAGTACTTC.

The rearrangement uses TRBV18 and TRBJ2-5; D call uncertain. CDR1 and CDR2 (germline): KGHSH, LQKENI. This CDR3 contains 14 residues. Trimming cost V 3 bases and J 5 bases, with 13 bases left between them. Here the CDR3 reads CASSPESQWETQYF. CDR3 nucleotide sequence: TGTGCCAGCTCACCCGAGTCGCAGTGGGAGACCCAGTACTTC.